This T cell receptor beta chain was profiled in a study of T cell responses to AZD1222 COVID-19 vaccine. At the level of the study: Analyses pooled second doses at about 4 or about 12 weeks.

Remarks on this clone: Its antigen is currently unknown.

Only in-frame clones appear in the TCRdb table, and some are missing; sequencing was by immunoSEQ multiplex PCR. This sample has about 180,000 clones, with over 75% found just once. Study observations and caveats: Donors were largely white British and mainly female; clonal diversity was possibly underestimated.

The CDR3 runs 14 residues. Germline V gene lookup returns CDR1 LNHDA and CDR2 SQIVND (reference sequence). V lost 9 bases to trimming and J lost 3 bases; unmatched junction nucleotides: 8. The receptor was isolated from an adult in good health. This material consisted of peripheral blood, taken on day 0 of AZD1222 vaccination. This rearrangement joins TRBV19 to TRBJ2-3, with 8 bases matching TRBD2. CDR3 nucleotide sequence: TGTGCCAGCCGGAGCGGGGGTAAGACAGATACGCAGTATTTT. Residues: CASRSGGKTDTQYF.